This TCR beta chain was sequenced for a study of blood T cell repertoires in COVID-19. About the study: COVID-19 samples collected from the United States, Italy and Spain covered acute and convalescent phases. PBMCs, B-cell-depleted T cells, or T cells provided the cDNA or gDNA that made up the material.

Some clones are missing from TCRdb's copy, which holds only in-frame ones; the method was immunoSEQ multiplex PCR. The profile covers under 250,000 clones, with 86% appearing a single time and around a tenth taken by the ten largest. Seattle's enrolled individuals joined amid active infection and were then monitored longitudinally. CDR1 and CDR2 (germline): MDHEN, SYDVKM. The CDR3 contains 12 residues. Trimming cost V 3 bases and J 7 bases, with 9 bases left between them. Specimen: peripheral blood. The rearrangement uses TRBV28 and TRBJ1-2, with D tentatively TRBD1 (6 bases). The sequence was obtained from a man aged 50-60 years with COVID-19, enrolled during active disease. For the CDR3, the DNA is TGTGCCAGCAGTTTGGCCAGGGGTGGCTACACCTTC. Protein product: CASSLARGGYTF.